This entry lists 15 T cell receptor beta chains sequenced from one sample in a study of identical twins (dated by TCRdb to 2016 to 2017). Library preparation used 5' RACE. TCRdb shows the sequencer as Illumina HiSeq 2000. TCRdb reprocessed the public reads (quality trimming at Q25 with fastp, clone calling with MiXCR) and kept in-frame beta chains. Here each entry gathers all rows of one CDR3 protein and keeps the most common genes and DNA. Across this sample there are 1.5 million to 2 million distinct CDR3 sequences, with 25% to 35% seen only once. The ten most abundant clones make up 0.25% to 0.3% of the sample. Input material: cord blood. The receptors here all came from a newborn girl in good health.

In DNA, the CDR3 is TGTGCCAGCAGCGTCTCTAGCGGGGGAGAGGATACGCAGTATTTT. This translates into CASSVSSGGEDTQYF. The J gene is TRBJ2-3, the V gene TRBV9, with 10 bases fitting TRBD2. This CDR3 has 15 residues. The germline V gene has CDR1 SGDLS and CDR2 YYNGEE. Trimming cost V 2 bases and J 6 bases; bases outside gene matches: 6. The complete variable domain, with remaining parts taken from reference TRBV9 and TRBJ2-3, reads DSGVTQTPKHLITATGQRVTLRCSPRSGDLSVYWYQQSLDQGLQFLIQYYNGEERAKGNILERFSAQQFPDLHSELNLSSLELGDSALYFCASSVSSGGEDTQYFGPGTRLTVL.

This clonotype occurred many times. The V call is TRBV11-2, the J call TRBJ2-1; TRBD2 agrees at 12 bases. The CDR3 covers 15 residues. V was pared by 6 bases and J by 7 bases, with 7 bases of the junction left unmatched. Germline loops: CDR1 SGHAT, CDR2 FQNNGV. CDR3 loop: CASSSTSGRRNEQFF. CDR3 nucleotides: TGTGCCAGCAGTTCGACTAGCGGGAGAAGGAATGAGCAGTTCTTC.

The chain has TRBV20-1 and TRBJ2-7, with 8 bases matching TRBD2. With 6 bases clipped from V and 1 base from J, the junction kept 14 bases outside the gene matches. CDR1 and CDR2 from the germline V gene are DFQATT and SNEGSKA (reference sequence). This CDR3 is built from 16 residues. CDR3 amino acids: CSAEALNGLASYEQYF. The CDR3 bases are TGCAGTGCCGAGGCTCTAAACGGACTAGCTTCCTACGAGCAGTACTTC.

This clonotype was observed a few times. The chain carries TRBV6-5 and TRBJ2-3; D is unresolved. The CDR3 spans 14 residues. Germline V lookup: CDR1 MNHEY, CDR2 SVGAGI. Trimming stripped 5 bases from V and 1 base from J, with 10 bases between. The CDR3 DNA sequence: TGTGCCAGCAGTCAGAAACGTCGCACAGATACGCAGTATTTT. Translated: CASSQKRRTDTQYF.

Ten or more counts support this clonotype. The chain couples TRBV25-1 to TRBJ1-5, with 7 bases that match TRBD1. The CDR3 runs 17 residues. Trimming cost V 2 bases and J 0 bases; bases outside gene matches: 7. The germline gives CDR1 MGHDK, CDR2 SYGVNS. As DNA, the CDR3 is TGTGCCAGCAGTGAACAGGGGGGCCCACTTAGCAATCAGCCCCAGCATTTT. It yields the protein CASSEQGGPLSNQPQHF. Supplemented by reference TRBV25-1 and TRBJ1-5, the full variable domain reads EADIYQTPRYLVIGTGKKITLECSQTMGHDKMYWYQQDPGMELHLIHYSYGVNSTEKGDLSSESTVSRIRTEHFPLTLESARPSHTSQYLCASSEQGGPLSNQPQHFGDGTRLSIL.

The genes are TRBV27 and TRBJ1-4; D not resolved. V was shortened by 0 bases and J by 10 bases, with 21 bases between the two germline ends. The CDR3 covers 17 residues. Per the germline V gene, CDR1 is MNHEY and CDR2 is SMNVEV (reference sequence). The CDR3 loop reads CASSLSPGEGKAGKLFF. CDR3 bases: TGTGCCAGCAGTTTATCCCCCGGGGAAGGGAAAGCAGGAAAACTGTTTTTT.

The chain has TRBV2 and TRBJ2-4; D may be TRBD1 (5 bases). The ends were cut back, 6 bases at V and 0 bases at J, with 18 bases in the middle. Germline CDR1 reads SNHLY; CDR2 reads FYNNEI. The CDR3 sequence is 17 residues long. The CDR3 here is CASRGIDRFLAKNIQYF. CDR3 DNA sequence: TGTGCCAGCAGAGGTATCGACAGATTTTTAGCCAAAAACATTCAGTACTTC.

DNA for the CDR3: TGTGCCAGCAGCTTGGGTTTGGGGAGTGACACCGGGGAGCTGTTTTTT. Translation gives CASSLGLGSDTGELFF. The V and J genes are TRBV5-4 and TRBJ2-2, with D possibly TRBD2 on 5 matching bases. Trimming shortened V by 0 bases and J by 3 bases, and 12 bases separated the two germline ends. Germline V gene data show CDR1 as SGHNT and CDR2 as YYREEE (reference sequence). The CDR3 spans 16 residues.

The V and J genes are TRBV2 and TRBJ2-7, with 15 bases identical to TRBD2. With 3 bases clipped from V and 2 bases from J, the junction kept 8 bases outside the gene matches. Germline CDR1 reads SNHLY; CDR2 reads FYNNEI. The CDR3 is made up of 18 amino acids. This CDR3 is CASSDGLAGGPRAYEQYF. The CDR3 DNA follows: TGTGCCAGCAGTGACGGACTAGCGGGAGGGCCAAGGGCCTACGAGCAGTACTTC.

The chain has TRBV30 and TRBJ1-5; TRBD1 aligns across 7 bases. CDR1 is GTSNPN, CDR2 SVGIG, per germline (reference sequence). The CDR3 loop spans 15 amino acids. V was pared by 3 bases and J by 1 base, with 6 bases of the junction left unmatched. CDR3: CAWSGGRGSNQPQHF. CDR3 sequence (DNA): TGTGCCTGGAGCGGGGGCAGGGGGAGCAATCAGCCCCAGCATTTT.

The chain uses TRBV30 and TRBJ2-5, with TRBD1 as a possible D gene (5 bases). The better agreement between TRBJ2-7 and the DNA end casts doubt on the J call. Per the germline V gene, CDR1 is GTSNPN and CDR2 is SVGIG (reference sequence). The CDR3 has 11 amino acids. In DNA form, the CDR3 reads TGTGCCTGGAGTGGGACATACGAGCAGTACTTC. This codes for CAWSGTYEQYF.

As regards this clonotype: A much larger clone differs from this one at a single base, so this may be a read error. This chain links TRBV28 with TRBJ2-7, with 10 bases identical to TRBD1. Germline V gives CDR1 MDHEN, CDR2 SYDVKM. The CDR3 loop spans 13 amino acids. CDR3 sequence: CASRDRGPYGQYF. The CDR3 nucleotides read TGTGCCAGCAGAGACAGGGGGCCCTACGGGCAGTACTTC.

J is TRBJ1-1 and V is TRBV12-3 or TRBV12-4; possibly TRBD1 for D (6 bases). The CDR3 runs 14 residues. V was shortened by 6 bases and J by 5 bases, with 16 bases between the two germline ends. DNA for the CDR3: TGTGCCAGCAGCCCCACAGGGAGGAGTACTGAAGCTTTCTTT. This sequence encodes CASSPTGRSTEAFF.

This clonotype was counted only a few times. The CDR3 nucleotides are TGTGCCAGCAGCCAACGTGGACCAAGCCTGTTTTTT. It codes for CASSQRGPSLFF. The genes are TRBV28 and TRBJ1-4, with D hard to call. V gave up 6 bases and J gave up 14 bases, with 16 bases separating them. This CDR3 has 12 residues. Germline loops: CDR1 MDHEN, CDR2 SYDVKM.

The chain recombines TRBV27 with TRBJ1-4, with TRBD1 identical over 10 bases. The CDR3 totals 14 residues. The germline CDR1 and CDR2 sequences are MNHEY and SMNVEV (reference sequence). The V segment lost 6 bases and the J segment 5 bases; nucleotides outside the gene matches: 3. CDR3 sequence: CASRGQGRNEKLFF. CDR3 DNA sequence: TGTGCCAGCAGGGGACAGGGGAGGAATGAAAAACTGTTTTTT.